Listed below are T cell receptor beta chains from one sample, sequenced in a study of CD8 T cells in ankylosing spondylitis. TCRdb reanalysed the 5' RACE reads using MiXCR and keeps one entry per CDR3 protein. Counted here are 250,000 to 300,000 distinct CDR3 sequences, 15% to 25% occurring once; the ten biggest clones make up 7.8%. The material sequenced was blood, either unsorted or a sorted T cell fraction (not recorded which). These receptor sequences come from a male donor with ankylosing spondylitis or in good health (not recorded which). The CDR3 runs from the conserved cysteine through the conserved F or W. Each record gives: clone size, J gene, D gene, V gene, CDR3 DNA, CDR3 protein. A D gene is named only where the DNA matches it firmly. Clone size is stated in some rows and not others, as once, few, many or a class when expanded.

NA,TRBJ2-3,NA,TRBV12-3/TRBV12-4,TGTGCCAGCAGGCCTATACGGGGTTTTGGCACAGATACGCAGTATTTT,CASRPIRGFGTDTQYF
NA,TRBJ2-1,NA,TRBV28,TGTGCCAACAGTTTCCTAGCTGCTTACAATGAGCAGTTCTTC,CANSFLAAYNEQFF
NA,TRBJ2-1,TRBD1,TRBV7-6,TGTGCCAGCAGCTTACCGGTCAGGGGGCTTTCCAATGAGCAGTTCTTC,CASSLPVRGLSNEQFF
few,TRBJ2-3,TRBD1,TRBV27,TGTGCCAGCAAGCGGACAGGGGGCATAGATACGCAGTATTTT,CASKRTGGIDTQYF
few,TRBJ2-2,NA,TRBV3-1,TGTGCCAGCAGCCAAGACCCTAGGGGGGAGCTGTTTTTT,CASSQDPRGELFF
few,TRBJ2-3,TRBD2,TRBV7-8,TGTGCCAGCAGCCCCCGGACTAGCGAGGGGACAGATACGCAGTATTTT,CASSPRTSEGTDTQYF
NA,TRBJ2-3,TRBD2,TRBV29-1,TGCAGCGTTGCGACTAGCGGGAGTTCGGTTGTCACAGATACGCAGTATTTT,CSVATSGSSVVTDTQYF
few,TRBJ2-5,NA,TRBV29-1,TGCAGCGCCCTATTAGGAGGGGGAGAGACCCAGTACTTC,CSALLGGGETQYF
few,TRBJ2-5,TRBD2,TRBV27,TGTGCCAGCAGTTTATTTGGCAGCGGGGAGGAGACCCAGTACTTC,CASSLFGSGEETQYF
few,TRBJ2-3,TRBD2,TRBV9,TGTGCCAGCAGCGTAGACGGGTGGGGGGGAGAAGATACGCAGTATTTT,CASSVDGWGGEDTQYF
many,TRBJ2-3,NA,TRBV29-1,TGCAGCGTTGAAGATCCGGGGGCAACTAGCACAGATACGCAGTATTTT,CSVEDPGATSTDTQYF
many,TRBJ2-1,NA,TRBV2,TGTGCCAGCAGTCTTCCAATTCCCCCGGCGTTCAATGAGCAGTTCTTC,CASSLPIPPAFNEQFF
NA,TRBJ2-3,TRBD1,TRBV7-7,TGTGCTAGCAGCTTAGAAAAGGGGGCTACGCAGTATTTT,CASSLEKGATQYF
NA,TRBJ2-3,TRBD1,TRBV5-5,TGTGCCAGCAGCCCGGGACAGGATACGCAGTATTTT,CASSPGQDTQYF
NA,TRBJ1-5,TRBD1,TRBV30,TGTGCCTGGAGTGGGGACAGGAGCAATCAGCCCCAGCATTTT,CAWSGDRSNQPQHF
few,TRBJ2-5,NA,TRBV10-3,TGTGCCATCAGCCCGGAGGGCAGGGAGACCCAGTACTTC,CAISPEGRETQYF
few,TRBJ2-3,TRBD1,TRBV20-1,TGCAGTGCTAGGGATTACAGGGGAACAGATACGCAGTATTTT,CSARDYRGTDTQYF
NA,TRBJ1-4,TRBD1,TRBV5-1,TGCGCCAGCAGCCCTTGGACAGGGCACGAAAAACTGTTTTTT,CASSPWTGHEKLFF
few,TRBJ1-2,NA,TRBV4-1,TGCGCCAGCAGCCAAGAAGAGGCAAGGTCTAACTATGGCTACACCTTC,CASSQEEARSNYGYTF
few,TRBJ2-4,TRBD1,TRBV11-3,TGTGCCAGCAGTTTAGATCGCCGGGACAGGGTGTCCCTAGCCAAAAACATTCAGTACTTC,CASSLDRRDRVSLAKNIQYF
NA,TRBJ2-5,NA,TRBV6-1,TGTGCCAGCAGCGGGGGGCTTGAAACCCAGTACTTC,CASSGGLETQYF
many,TRBJ1-6,NA,TRBV12-3/TRBV12-4,TGTGCCAGCAGTTTAGGGGACGGAGGACATAATTCACCCCTCCACTTT,CASSLGDGGHNSPLHF
few,TRBJ2-2,NA,TRBV6-1,TGTGCCACACGACTAGTGTCTCGGGAGCTGTTTTTT,CATRLVSRELFF
few,TRBJ2-5,NA,TRBV7-9,TGTGCCAGCAGCCAACAAGCGAGGGAGACCCAGTACTTC,CASSQQARETQYF
NA,TRBJ2-1,TRBD2,TRBV12-3/TRBV12-4,TGTGCCAGCAGTTTAAAGCGGGGACCCCGGGATGAGCAGTTCTTC,CASSLKRGPRDEQFF
NA,TRBJ2-3,TRBD2,TRBV20-1,TGCAGTGCTAGAGATTGGCTAGCGGGAGGCGATCGGCCTTCAGATACGCAGTATTTT,CSARDWLAGGDRPSDTQYF
NA,TRBJ2-5,TRBD2,TRBV30,TGTGCCTGGAAACCAGGGACTAGCGGACAAGAGACCCAGTACTTC,CAWKPGTSGQETQYF
NA,TRBJ2-2,NA,TRBV20-1,TGCAGTGCCCCCTTGGGCAGGGTGGGGACCGGGGAGCTGTTTTTT,CSAPLGRVGTGELFF
few,TRBJ1-3,TRBD1,TRBV6-1,TGTGCCAGCAGTGGGACAGGGGGAACTGGAAACACCATATATTTT,CASSGTGGTGNTIYF
few,TRBJ1-5,TRBD1,TRBV9,TGTGCCAGCAGCGCCGGGACAGTCCGCGATCAGCCCCAGCATTTT,CASSAGTVRDQPQHF